This section outlines one T cell receptor beta chain sequence together with its context. As to treatment: oral pan-JAK inhibitor, 5-10 mg twice daily. The data are from a study of CD8+ T cells in alopecia areata. Following RNA extraction, reverse transcription yielded cDNA that acted as the sequencing template. Generated by immunoSEQ multiplex PCR, the TCRdb table keeps only in-frame clones and is missing some. Counted here are 60,000 to 85,000 clones, approximately 30% occurring once; the ten biggest clones make up about 16%. CDR1 GTSNPN and CDR2 SVGIG come from the germline V gene (reference sequence). The V and J ends lost 4 bases and 6 bases respectively, with 10 bases between them. The CDR3 is made up of 11 amino acids.

The chain combines TRBV30 with TRBJ2-7; D is unresolved. This specimen was CD8+ T cells sorted from blood, taken at week 4, from a patient treated with tofacitinib. The sequence was collected from a human donor with alopecia areata. The CDR3 DNA is TGTGCCTGGAACCACATGAGCGAGCAGTACTTC. Translated: CAWNHMSEQYF.